This T cell receptor beta chain was sequenced for a study of T cells in Graves' hyperthyroidism and ophthalmopathy. CDR3 length: 16 residues. Germline V gene lookup returns CDR1 LNHNV and CDR2 YYDKDF (reference sequence). V lost 4 bases, J lost 4 bases, and 10 bases stayed unmatched. TCR beta CDR3 regions were amplified from RNA transcripts. Carried out on the TCR CDR3, a first-round RT-PCR used the HTBI primer set. TCRdb re-called the multiplex PCR reads through MiXCR, storing one row per CDR3 protein. The sample lists fewer than 750,000 distinct CDR3 sequences; roughly 46% were seen once. The receptor was derived from a woman under 30 with Graves' hyperthyroidism. The sequenced material came from peripheral blood or thyroid tissue (not recorded which). The rearrangement uses TRBV15 and TRBJ1-2; 9 bases are a match to TRBD1. In nucleotides, the CDR3 is TGTGCCACCAGCATTAGGGACAGGGAAATATCCTATGGCTACACCTTC. Translation gives CATSIRDREISYGYTF.